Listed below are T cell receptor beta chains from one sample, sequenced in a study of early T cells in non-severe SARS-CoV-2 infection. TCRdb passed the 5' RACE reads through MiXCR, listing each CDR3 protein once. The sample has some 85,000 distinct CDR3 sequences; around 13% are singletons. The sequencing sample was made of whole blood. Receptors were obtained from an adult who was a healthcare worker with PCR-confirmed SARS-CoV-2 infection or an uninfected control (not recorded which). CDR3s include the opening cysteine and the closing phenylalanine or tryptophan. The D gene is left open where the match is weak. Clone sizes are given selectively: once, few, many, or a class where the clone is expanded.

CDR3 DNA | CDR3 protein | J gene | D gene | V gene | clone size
TGCAGTGCTAACCCCCGGACTAGCACAGATACGCAGTATTTT | CSANPRTSTDTQYF | TRBJ2-3 | . | TRBV20-1 | few
TGCAGCGTTGTAAGGTCGGGAAACACTGAAGCTTTCTTT | CSVVRSGNTEAFF | TRBJ1-1 | . | TRBV29-1 | .
TGTGCCTGGAGTCCCCGAGGACAGGGGAGCAATCAGCCCCAGCATTTT | CAWSPRGQGSNQPQHF | TRBJ1-5 | TRBD1 | TRBV30 | few
TGTGCCAGCAGTTTAATTGGCAGGGGGCGGATCGGGGAGCTGTTTTTT | CASSLIGRGRIGELFF | TRBJ2-2 | TRBD1 | TRBV27 | .
TGCAGCGTGGAACTAGGGGGAAATGAGCAGTTCTTC | CSVELGGNEQFF | TRBJ2-1 | . | TRBV29-1 | many
TGCAGTGCCCGACGGACAGGGCTATGGGAGCAGTACTTC | CSARRTGLWEQYF | TRBJ2-7 | TRBD1 | TRBV20-1 | few
TGTGCCAGCTCACCTCGACAGGGGGGCAACTATGGCTACACCTTC | CASSPRQGGNYGYTF | TRBJ1-2 | TRBD1 | TRBV18 | many
TGCGCCAGCAGTTCAGGCTACTTGGAGCCCCAGCATTTT | CASSSGYLEPQHF | TRBJ1-5 | . | TRBV5-1 | .
TGTGCCAGCAGCTACATGACTAGCGGGGAGCAGTTCTTC | CASSYMTSGEQFF | TRBJ2-1 | TRBD2 | TRBV9 | .
TGCAGCGTTGCCCCCCGGTTTCCCTCTGGGGCCAACGTCCTGACTTTC | CSVAPRFPSGANVLTF | TRBJ2-6 | . | TRBV29-1 | many
TGTGCCATCAGTGAAACCCCGGAGGGGGAGACCCAGTACTTC | CAISETPEGETQYF | TRBJ2-5 | . | TRBV10-3 | many
TGTGCCAGCTCACCACCAGGGATCCGAGACACTGAAGCTTTCTTT | CASSPPGIRDTEAFF | TRBJ1-1 | . | TRBV18 | many
TGTGCCAGCAGGGGGAGACTGACGAACACTGAAGCTTTCTTT | CASRGRLTNTEAFF | TRBJ1-1 | . | TRBV2 | .
TGTGCCAGCAATGGTCCAGATACGCAGTATTTT | CASNGPDTQYF | TRBJ2-3 | . | TRBV6-1 | .
TGCAGCGCTGGGGGCAGGGGAGCTAGCACAGATACGCAGTATTTT | CSAGGRGASTDTQYF | TRBJ2-3 | . | TRBV29-1 | many
TGTGCCAGCAGCTCGGCAAACGGAAAGGGTGAAGCTTTCTTT | CASSSANGKGEAFF | TRBJ1-1 | . | TRBV5-5 | .
TGTGCCATGGCTAGCGGGGGCCCAATGGATACGCAGTATTTT | CAMASGGPMDTQYF | TRBJ2-3 | TRBD2 | TRBV10-3 | .
TGTGCCAGCTCACCAATTCGACAAGGCTCTGGAAACACCATATATTTT | CASSPIRQGSGNTIYF | TRBJ1-3 | . | TRBV18 | few
TGTGCCAGCAGCTTAGGGCGACTAGCGGGGCCACGGGGGACCCAGTACTTC | CASSLGRLAGPRGTQYF | TRBJ2-5 | TRBD2 | TRBV7-9 | .
TGTGCCAGCAGTTTAGGGGTCGCAGGGGCCAAAACTAACTATGGCTACACCTTC | CASSLGVAGAKTNYGYTF | TRBJ1-2 | . | TRBV27 | few
TGCAGTGCTAGATACCTCGACAATGAGCAGTTCTTC | CSARYLDNEQFF | TRBJ2-1 | . | TRBV20-1 | medium-sized
TGCGCCAGCAGCCCAATGACGACAGGGTGGAACACTGAAGCTTTCTTT | CASSPMTTGWNTEAFF | TRBJ1-1 | TRBD1 | TRBV5-1 | many
TGTGCCAGCAGTTTAGGCCAGAACTACGAGCAGTACTTC | CASSLGQNYEQYF | TRBJ2-7 | . | TRBV12-3/TRBV12-4 | many
TGTGCCAGCAGTTTGGACAGGGGGGTTGGGGGCCGGGAGCAGTACTTC | CASSLDRGVGGREQYF | TRBJ2-7 | TRBD1 | TRBV12-3/TRBV12-4 | many
TGTGCCAGCAGCTCTGGGCTTCACGAGCAGTACTTC | CASSSGLHEQYF | TRBJ2-7 | . | TRBV7-9 | .
TGTGCCACCTTAGGGGGACAGAGAGAGCAGTTCTTC | CATLGGQREQFF | TRBJ2-1 | TRBD1 | TRBV10-3 | .
TGCGCCAGCAGAGCCCTTAGCGGGGGCTCCTACAATGAGCAGTTCTTC | CASRALSGGSYNEQFF | TRBJ2-1 | TRBD2 | TRBV10-2 | .
TGTGCCAGCTCGCCCACGGGGGGCGCAGGCTCACCCCTCCACTTT | CASSPTGGAGSPLHF | TRBJ1-6 | . | TRBV18 | many
TGTGCCAGCAGCTTTTCTACAGGAGAAGGCTACACCTTC | CASSFSTGEGYTF | TRBJ1-2 | . | TRBV7-2 | .
TGTGCCAGCGGCATAAACTATGGCTACACCTTC | CASGINYGYTF | TRBJ1-2 | . | TRBV11-2 | many
TGTGCCAGCAGCCAAGGGTCAGGGGGCGCCTACGAGCAGTACTTC | CASSQGSGGAYEQYF | TRBJ2-7 | TRBD1 | TRBV3-1 | many
TGTGCCATCAGCCAGGGTGAAGCCACTGAAGCTTTCTTT | CAISQGEATEAFF | TRBJ1-1 | . | TRBV10-3 | few
TGTGCCAGCTCACCAGGGTCTACCGGGGCCAACGTCCTGACTTTC | CASSPGSTGANVLTF | TRBJ2-6 | . | TRBV18 | many
TGTGCCAGCAGCCTGACAGGGGGCCGGACTGAAGCTTTCTTT | CASSLTGGRTEAFF | TRBJ1-1 | TRBD1 | TRBV7-2 | few
TGCGCCAGCAGCTTAAGTGGACCGATGAACACTGAAGCTTTCTTT | CASSLSGPMNTEAFF | TRBJ1-1 | . | TRBV5-1 | few
TGTGCCAGCAGTAACAGGGGAACCTACGAGCAGTACTTC | CASSNRGTYEQYF | TRBJ2-7 | TRBD1 | TRBV9 | .
TGTGCCTGGGGGACAGGGGGCCGCACAGATACGCAGTATTTT | CAWGTGGRTDTQYF | TRBJ2-3 | TRBD1 | TRBV30 | many
TGCGCCAGCAGTCAAACAGGGGGCTCGAACACCGGGGAGCTGTTTTTT | CASSQTGGSNTGELFF | TRBJ2-2 | TRBD1 | TRBV5-1 | .
TGCAGAGAGGGGGGACCTGGCTACACCTTC | CREGGPGYTF | TRBJ1-2 | . | TRBV20-1 | few
TGTGCCAGCAGCCCCCCTGGGTGGCTGGAGACCCAGTACTTC | CASSPPGWLETQYF | TRBJ2-5 | . | TRBV7-9 | .
TGTGCCAGCAGTAACCGAGGAGAGCAGTACTTC | CASSNRGEQYF | TRBJ2-7 | . | TRBV12-3/TRBV12-4 | many
TGCAGCGTCAAATGGGGGGGCGCAGGTAATCCTTTCTTT | CSVKWGGAGNPFF | TRBJ1-1 | . | TRBV29-1 | few
TGTGCCAGCACGGGACAGGGGACGAATACGCAGTATTTT | CASTGQGTNTQYF | TRBJ2-3 | TRBD1 | TRBV3-1 | .
TGCGCCAGCAGCTTCGACAATAACTATGGCTACACCTTC | CASSFDNNYGYTF | TRBJ1-2 | . | TRBV5-1 | .
TGTGCCAGCAGCCAAGAAGGGGGAAATTCACCCCTCCACTTT | CASSQEGGNSPLHF | TRBJ1-6 | . | TRBV3-1 | many
TGCAGTGCTAGAGATCTAGGGAGCTCCTACGAGCAGTACTTC | CSARDLGSSYEQYF | TRBJ2-7 | . | TRBV20-1 | many
TGCAGTGCGTTGGCGGGCTCCTACAATGAGCAGTTCTTC | CSALAGSYNEQFF | TRBJ2-1 | . | TRBV20-1 | few
TGTGCCAGCAGCCAACAGAGTACGAACACTGAAGCTTTCTTT | CASSQQSTNTEAFF | TRBJ1-1 | . | TRBV11-2 | few
TGTGCCATCAGTGCAGGGTGGGGTGCCAAGGAGCAGCCCCAGCATTTT | CAISAGWGAKEQPQHF | TRBJ1-5 | . | TRBV10-3 | many
TGTGCCAGCAGCCCCAGCGGAGAGGGTTCGGGCTACACCTTC | CASSPSGEGSGYTF | TRBJ1-2 | . | TRBV9 | few